Detailed here is one TCR beta chain. V was clipped by 4 bases and J by 5 bases, with 18 bases between them. The CDR3 runs to 16 residues. The germline CDR1 and CDR2 sequences are SGHTA and FQGNSA. The data were obtained in a study of T cell changes during pregnancy in multiple sclerosis. Some clones are missing from TCRdb's copy, which holds only in-frame ones; the method was immunoSEQ multiplex PCR. The data show tens of thousands of clones, with approximately 90% seen just once and under 0.7% held by the top ten. This clonotype originated in a female donor with multiple sclerosis, enrolled in a pregnancy study. The genes are TRBV7-2 and TRBJ1-3; D possibly corresponds to TRBD1 (6 bases). The sequences come from CD4+ T cells from peripheral blood mononuclear cells, collected after pregnancy. The CDR3 nucleotides read TGTGCCAGCAGCTCATGGGGGACACCCGAAAGAAACACCATATATTTT. As protein: CASSSWGTPERNTIYF.